This passage covers 31 T cell receptor beta chains from one sample sequenced in a study of vaccination and CD4 T cells after COVID-19. Indicated treatment: approximately nine-day PBMC culture with coronavirus spike peptide pools or control peptides (ViraFEST assay). Once obtained from cultured CD4+ T cells, the DNA was sequenced using the Oncomine TCR Beta short-read assay. TCRdb analysed the PCR reads with MiXCR anew, one entry per CDR3 protein. In the table there are 9,400 or so distinct CDR3 sequences, about 41% of which are singletons. These TCRs are of unknown antigen specificity. The sequencing sample was made of CD4+ T cells from blood, cultured in vitro. The receptors here all came from a human donor who had recovered from COVID-19.

Concerning this clonotype: At one boundary the junction diverges from the germline segment, which might be a read error. V usage is TRBV27 and J usage is TRBJ2-5; D may be TRBD1 (6 bases). The CDR3 contains 15 residues. Germline V lookup: CDR1 MNHEY, CDR2 SMNVEV (reference sequence). DNA for the CDR3: TGTGCCAGCAGTTTACGGACAGTGGGCCAAGGGACCCAGTACTTC. This sequence encodes CASSLRTVGQGTQYF.

V usage is TRBV19 and J usage is TRBJ1-2; D gene unclear. The CDR3 is 16 residues long. Germline CDR1 reads LNHDA; CDR2 reads SQIVND (reference sequence). Trimming shortened V by 7 bases and J by 2 bases, and 20 bases separated the two germline ends. Here the CDR3 DNA reads TGTGCCAGTAAGGCAGATCTTCTCTTCTCAAACTATGGCTACACCTTC. Translation gives CASKADLLFSNYGYTF.

The chain carries TRBV2 and TRBJ2-7; 7 bases fit TRBD1. The CDR3 spans 14 residues. V shed 4 bases, J shed 6 bases, and the junction held 9 bases outside the gene matches. Germline CDR1 reads SNHLY; CDR2 reads FYNNEI. The CDR3 bases are TGTGCCAGCAGTGGCCTCGGACAGGCGACCGAGCAGTACTTC. It encodes CASSGLGQATEQYF.

This clonotype was detected only a few times. The gene calls are TRBV5-4 and TRBJ2-7; D is perhaps TRBD1 or TRBD2 (6 bases each). CDR1 is SGHNT and CDR2 is YYREEE in the germline V gene (reference sequence). V lost 0 bases and J 7 bases, leaving 14 bases between the germline ends. The CDR3 runs 14 residues. DNA for the CDR3: TGTGCCAGCAGCTTGGATCCGGGGGCGAGAGAGCAGTACTTC. Translation gives CASSLDPGAREQYF. Full variable domain (missing parts from reference TRBV5-4 and TRBJ2-7): ETGVTQSPTHLIKTRGQQVTLRCSSQSGHNTVSWYQQALGQGPQFIFQYYREEENGRGNFPPRFSGLQFPNYSSELNVNALELDDSALYLCASSLDPGAREQYFGPGTRLTVT.

This clonotype was seen a single time. The CDR3, as DNA: TGTGCCAGCAGCTTCCAGAGGGTTCGGTTCTTC. Translating it yields CASSFQRVRFF. The chain uses TRBV7-2 and TRBJ2-1, with D tentatively TRBD2 (5 bases). Germline CDR1 reads SGHTA; CDR2 reads FQGNSA. This CDR3 spans 11 amino acids. V was trimmed by 3 bases and J by 15 bases, leaving 12 bases between them.

This clonotype has only a few counts. The CDR3 DNA sequence: TGTGCCAGCAGTCCATTCATAAGTACCAATTCACCCCTCCACTTT. Translated: CASSPFISTNSPLHF. The chain has TRBV12-3 or TRBV12-4 and TRBJ1-6; D call uncertain. The V end lost 5 bases, the J end lost 7 bases, and 15 bases lay between the germline ends. The CDR3 extends over 15 amino acids.

The CDR3 here is CSAKMGQVNSYEQYF. The CDR3 DNA reads TGCAGTGCTAAGATGGGCCAGGTTAACTCCTACGAGCAGTACTTC. The rearrangement uses TRBV20-1 and TRBJ2-7; D uncertain. Germline CDR1 DFQATT, CDR2 SNEGSKA (reference sequence). With 4 bases removed from V and 0 bases from J, the gap between germline ends came to 16 bases. The CDR3 extends over 15 amino acids.

The rearrangement uses TRBV11-2 and TRBJ1-1; D is unresolved. V shed 4 bases and J shed 0 bases, with 6 bases lying between them. This CDR3 is built from 13 residues. Germline CDR1 SGHAT, CDR2 FQNNGV. The CDR3 loop is CASSSLMNTEAFF. The DNA of the CDR3 is TGTGCCAGCAGCTCGCTCATGAACACTGAAGCTTTCTTT. Drawing the rest from reference TRBV11-2 and TRBJ1-1, the complete variable domain is EAGVAQSPRYKIIEKRQSVAFWCNPISGHATLYWYQQILGQGPKLLIQFQNNGVVDDSQLPKDRFSAERLKGVDSTLKIQPAKLEDSAVYLCASSSLMNTEAFFGQGTRLTVV.

A few counts support this clonotype. This chain links TRBV7-3 with TRBJ1-1; D gene uncertain. CDR3 length: 13 residues. Germline loops: CDR1 SGHTA, CDR2 FQGTGA. The V and J ends lost 5 bases and 1 base respectively, with 8 bases between them. CDR3 sequence: CASSTSANTEAFF. CDR3 bases: TGTGCCAGCAGCACGTCAGCGAACACTGAAGCTTTCTTT.

A word on this clonotype: Germline and junction disagree at one end, which may indicate a read error. The chain couples TRBV20-1 to TRBJ2-3; 10 bases match TRBD2. This CDR3 is built from 15 residues. From germline, CDR1 is DFQATT and CDR2 SNEGSKA (reference sequence). The CDR3 loop reads CSAGELAGRTDTQYF. CDR3 DNA: TGCAGTGCTGGAGAACTAGCGGGACGCACAGATACGCAGTATTTT.

This clonotype was counted once. The CDR3 DNA is TGTGCCAGCGAACGGGGCTATCTGGGGCAGTACTTC. It encodes CASERGYLGQYF. This chain connects TRBV25-1 to TRBJ2-7, with D perhaps TRBD1 or TRBD2 (5 bases each). The CDR3 sequence is 12 residues long. Trimming shortened V by 8 bases and J by 9 bases, and 17 bases separated the two germline ends. The germline CDR1 and CDR2 sequences are MGHDK and SYGVNS.

The J gene is TRBJ1-2, the V gene TRBV10-3, with 11 bases fitting TRBD1. This CDR3 has 15 amino acids. J lost 6 bases, V lost 2 bases, and 5 bases had no gene match. CDR1 is ENHRY and CDR2 is SYGVKD in the germline V gene. In nucleotides, the CDR3 is TGTGCCATCAGTGAGCCCGGGACAGGGGGGAATGGCTACACCTTC. It yields the protein CAISEPGTGGNGYTF.

The CDR3 is CASSLDQGSGPQHF. CDR3 in DNA: TGTGCCAGCAGCTTAGACCAGGGGAGTGGGCCCCAGCATTTT. This chain uses TRBV7-9 with TRBJ1-5, with D perhaps TRBD1 (6 bases). The CDR3 totals 14 residues. The V end lost 1 base, the J end lost 9 bases, and 13 bases lay between the germline ends. Germline V gene sequence: CDR1 SEHNR, CDR2 FQNEAQ (reference sequence).

This clonotype was observed a few times. The genes are TRBV6-5 and TRBJ2-5; D is uncertain. The CDR3 runs 12 residues. V was shortened by 2 bases and J by 2 bases, with 3 bases between the two germline ends. Germline V lookup: CDR1 MNHEY, CDR2 SVGAGI. The CDR3 nucleotides are TGTGCCAGCAGTTACGCTCAAGAGACCCAGTACTTC. This gives the protein CASSYAQETQYF.

This chain uses TRBV19 with TRBJ1-2, with a tentative D call TRBD1 (5 bases). Germline CDR1 reads LNHDA; CDR2 reads SQIVND (reference sequence). CDR3 length equals 17 residues. V shed 3 bases and J shed 5 bases, with 22 bases lying between them. CDR3 sequence reads: CASSMPPGRAGTYGYTF. The CDR3 DNA reads as TGTGCCAGTAGTATGCCCCCCGGGAGGGCCGGGACTTATGGCTACACCTTC.

J is TRBJ2-3 and V is TRBV19; D unclear. Germline CDR1 reads LNHDA; CDR2 reads SQIVND (reference sequence). CDR3 length equals 15 residues. V dropped 2 bases and J dropped 2 bases, with 11 bases sitting between them. CDR3 nucleotides: TGTGCCAGTAGTATACGAAAAGGTCCCACAGATACGCAGTATTTT. Its protein product is CASSIRKGPTDTQYF.

The chain uses TRBV14 and TRBJ2-2, with D perhaps being TRBD1 or TRBD2 (5 bases each). CDR3 length equals 13 residues. Between the trimmed V and J ends, which lost 1 base and 7 bases, there was a span of 7 bases. Germline V lookup: CDR1 SGHDN, CDR2 FVKESK. CDR3 residues: CASSQGGYGELFF. The CDR3 region has the DNA TGTGCCAGCAGCCAAGGGGGGTACGGGGAGCTGTTTTTT.

The chain combines TRBV12-5 with TRBJ2-1; 8 positions agree with TRBD1. J lost 4 bases, V lost 6 bases, and 8 bases had no gene match. Germline CDR1 and CDR2: LGHNT and FRNRAP. There are 15 residues in the CDR3. CDR3: CASGPRDRLYNEQFF. In nucleotides, the CDR3 is TGTGCTAGTGGCCCCCGGGACAGGCTTTACAATGAGCAGTTCTTC.

The rearrangement uses TRBV25-1 and TRBJ2-1, with a weak D call TRBD2 (5 bases). The V and J ends lost 5 bases and 9 bases respectively, with 11 bases between them. The CDR3 is 12 amino acids. Germline CDR1 is MGHDK and CDR2 is SYGVNS. The CDR3 bases are TGTGCCAGCAGTAGCCCTGCGGGTGAGCAGTTCTTC. It is translated as CASSSPAGEQFF.

V usage is TRBV28 and J usage is TRBJ1-6, with D unclear. The length of the CDR3 is 14 residues. Germline CDR1 reads MDHEN; CDR2 reads SYDVKM. Trimming removed 2 bases from V and 9 bases from J, with 11 bases in between. The CDR3 reads CASSLGWEGSPLHF. The CDR3 coding sequence is TGTGCCAGCAGTTTAGGGTGGGAGGGTTCACCCCTCCACTTT.

The DNA for the CDR3 is TGTGCCTGGAGTGTACAGACCTCTGGGGCCAACGTCCTGACTTTC. Translating it yields CAWSVQTSGANVLTF. The J gene is TRBJ2-6, the V gene TRBV30; D gene uncertain. The length of the CDR3 is 15 residues. Germline CDR1 reads GTSNPN; CDR2 reads SVGIG (reference sequence). V dropped 0 bases and J dropped 0 bases, with 6 bases sitting between them.

The chain employs TRBV19 and TRBJ1-2; TRBD1 might be the D (5 bases). Germline V gives CDR1 LNHDA, CDR2 SQIVND (reference sequence). V gave up 3 bases and J gave up 8 bases, with 16 bases separating them. The CDR3 loop spans 14 amino acids. CDR3: CASSISTRDGGYTF. The CDR3 bases are TGTGCCAGTAGTATTAGTACCCGGGACGGCGGCTACACCTTC.

This clonotype showed up just a few times. The genes are TRBV5-4 and TRBJ1-1; no definite D call. The length of the CDR3 is 14 residues. V dropped 2 bases and J dropped 2 bases, with 10 bases sitting between them. Germline V gives CDR1 SGHNT, CDR2 YYREEE (reference sequence). For the CDR3, the DNA is TGTGCCAGCAGCTTTAGGGCGGAAAACACTGAAGCTTTCTTT. The encoded protein is CASSFRAENTEAFF.

This clonotype was counted a few times. The chain is built from TRBV12-3 or TRBV12-4 and TRBJ1-5; perhaps TRBD1 as D (5 bases). This CDR3 has 13 amino acids. V was cut by 7 bases and J by 9 bases, with 16 bases left in between. The CDR3 reads CASTQGPASPQHF. The CDR3 DNA is TGTGCCAGCACCCAGGGCCCTGCATCGCCCCAGCATTTT.

In its sample, this clonotype was seen a few times. This chain connects TRBV6-1 to TRBJ1-6; maybe TRBD1 (5 bases). The germline gives CDR1 MNHNS, CDR2 SASEGT. V lost 7 bases and J lost 7, with 20 bases in between. This CDR3 has 16 residues. Here the CDR3 DNA reads TGTGCCAGCACCCGAGGTCGCCAGGGCGGGAATTCACCCCTCCACTTT. It translates to CASTRGRQGGNSPLHF.

Only a few counts were recorded for this clonotype. The CDR3: CATSDGFFRTASPYTF. The CDR3 nucleotides read TGTGCCACCAGTGATGGATTCTTCCGGACAGCCTCTCCCTACACCTTC. V usage is TRBV24-1 and J usage is TRBJ1-2; D may be TRBD1 (6 bases). The length of the CDR3 is 16 residues. V shed 3 bases and J shed 10 bases, with 23 bases lying between them. Germline-derived CDR1 and CDR2 are KGHDR and SFDVKD.

The rearrangement links TRBV6-1 to TRBJ1-6, with D uncertain. There are 15 residues in the CDR3. Per the germline V gene, CDR1 is MNHNS and CDR2 is SASEGT. V lost 3 bases to trimming and J lost 4 bases, with 10 bases between them. The CDR3 sequence is CASSETGRYNSPLHF. CDR3 in DNA: TGTGCCAGCAGTGAGACTGGACGGTATAATTCACCCCTCCACTTT.

This clonotype has just a few counts. The chain couples TRBV6-1 to TRBJ1-1; a possible D gene is TRBD1 (6 bases). Looked up from germline, CDR1 is MNHNS and CDR2 is SASEGT. CDR3 length: 15 amino acids. V shed 8 bases and J shed 3 bases, with 19 bases lying between them. The CDR3: CASFSGGGGDTEAFF. The CDR3 DNA reads TGTGCCAGCTTTAGTGGGGGCGGAGGCGACACTGAAGCTTTCTTT.

This chain joins TRBV5-1 and TRBJ2-3; D gene unclear. The V end lost 4 bases, the J end lost 0 bases, and 9 bases lay between the germline ends. The germline gives CDR1 SGHRS, CDR2 YFSETQ. The CDR3 loop spans 14 amino acids. CDR3 protein: CASSLTTSTDTQYF. The CDR3 DNA is TGCGCCAGCAGCCTGACGACAAGCACAGATACGCAGTATTTT.

This clonotype was observed a handful of times. This chain joins TRBV18 and TRBJ2-1; perhaps D is TRBD1 or TRBD2 (5 bases each). CDR3 length: 13 residues. Looked up from germline, CDR1 is KGHSH and CDR2 is LQKENI. V was shortened by 5 bases and J by 6 bases, with 11 bases between the two germline ends. The CDR3 here is CASSYGTGNEQFF. In DNA form, the CDR3 reads TGTGCCAGCTCATACGGGACCGGCAATGAGCAGTTCTTC.

This clonotype was counted a single time. This chain connects TRBV27 to TRBJ2-7; no firm D call. Trimming removed 4 bases from V and 1 base from J, with 8 bases in between. The CDR3 consists of 13 residues. CDR1 is MNHEY, CDR2 SMNVEV, per germline (reference sequence). CDR3 in DNA: TGTGCCAGCAGTTCCGGACGTTCCTACGAGCAGTACTTC. As protein: CASSSGRSYEQYF.